This note documents a single TCR beta chain sequence. The target antigen is unknown. This record belongs to a study of post-analysis software for immune sequencing data. Study as a whole: The disease courses spanned relapsing-remitting, secondary progressive and progressive-relapsing forms of multiple sclerosis. Broader study findings: Five or six TRBV segments were more frequent in patients than controls; TRBV5-6, TRBV5-1 and TRBV20-1 belonged to this group. Multiple sclerosis patients had significantly lower normalized Chao1 diversity than controls. Strong co-clustering by F measure was seen for same-batch samples.

TCR beta libraries were prepared from cDNA with unique molecular identifiers. It was from roughly 1.1 to 9.2 million T cells that about half a million cDNA molecules came. TCRdb re-analysed the PCR reads in MiXCR, keeping a single row per CDR3 protein. The data hold fewer than 850,000 distinct CDR3 sequences, with approximately 30% observed a single time. Germline CDR1 DFQATT, CDR2 SNEGSKA (reference sequence). The length of the CDR3 is 14 residues. The J segment lost 11 bases and the V segment lost 3 bases, leaving 12 bases of the junction unmatched. This clonotype originated in a girl aged 5 to 17 with multiple sclerosis. Input material: blood. V is TRBV20-1 and J is TRBJ2-3; TRBD2 agrees at 9 bases. CDR3 sequence (DNA): TGCAGTGCTAGGCTCGCGGGAGGGCCTATAGGGCAGTATTTT. Translated: CSARLAGGPIGQYF.